This T cell receptor beta chain derives from a study of memory CD4+ T cells and cytomegalovirus serostatus. The study's findings and limits: The CMV-associated TCR signature appears largely within the CD4+ memory repertoire.

V lost 3 bases, J lost 3 bases, and 5 bases stayed unmatched. The CDR3 runs 14 residues. Germline CDR1 reads SEHNR; CDR2 reads FQNEAQ (reference sequence). How the authors handled the data: After removing out-of-frame reads, approximately 2 million distinct TCRbeta sequences remained. This table comes from immunoSEQ multiplex PCR, and its TCRdb copy is limited to in-frame clones, with some not included. V and J calls and clone size come straight from that table; D and trimming were deduced from the DNA. The table includes 46,000 or so clones, around 77% detected once. Single viable CD3+CD4+CD8-CD45RO+ cells were sorted as the memory CD4+ T cells. Donors' CMV status reflects serum IgG against pp150, pp28, p38, p52. On this clone itself: Its antigen is currently unknown.

The J gene is TRBJ2-7, the V gene TRBV7-9; the match to TRBD2 covers 7 bases. Material: memory CD4+ T cells from blood. This clonotype was sampled from an adult in good health and CMV-seronegative. CDR3 DNA: TGTGCCAGCAGCTTGGGCCTAGCGGACTACGAGCAGTACTTC. Its translation is CASSLGLADYEQYF.